This TCR beta chain was profiled in a study of T cell responses to AZD1222 COVID-19 vaccine. Turning to the study itself: Whether given at about 4 or about 12 weeks, second doses were pooled.

Data came from immunoSEQ multiplex PCR; TCRdb stores just in-frame clones and leaves some out. The data contain some 190,000 clones, 80% to 90% of them singletons. This clone has a handful of counts. Its antigen is still unknown. General observations from the study: In a largely white British group with more females than males, clonal diversity was possibly underestimated. Nearly half of spike-specific TCRs reportedly target variant regions that are unmutated in the B.1.351 and B.1.1.7 variants.

Trimming took off 4 bases at V and 4 bases at J, with 19 bases between the two ends. The germline V gene encodes CDR1 MGHRA and CDR2 YSYEKL. This CDR3 is built from 16 residues. This chain joins TRBV4-1 and TRBJ1-2, with TRBD1 as a possible D gene (5 bases). The sequences come from peripheral blood, collected on day 0 of AZD1222 vaccination. The sequence came from an adult in good health. The CDR3, as DNA: TGCGCCAGCAGCCTGGCCCTGGGGCCGCAGACCTATGGCTACACCTTC. Protein: CASSLALGPQTYGYTF.